This T cell receptor beta chain was sequenced during a study of blood T cell repertoires in COVID-19. About the study: Collection of acute and convalescent COVID-19 samples took place in the United States, Italy and Spain. From T cells, B-cell-depleted T cells, or PBMCs came the material, which was cDNA or gDNA.

Source study methods: Estimates of nucleated cell counts were drawn from the amplification of reference gene primers. The table came from immunoSEQ multiplex PCR; TCRdb's copy has only in-frame clones and leaves some out. V, J and clone size are those of that table, while D and trimming were read from the DNA. The sample shows about 45,000 clones, over 70% of them seen only once. CDR3 length equals 14 residues. Germline-derived CDR1 and CDR2 are KGHDR and SFDVKD. V gave up 7 bases and J gave up 4 bases; unmatched junction bases: 6. This clone was seen a handful of times. The sequence derives from a human donor in a cohort sampled during active COVID-19. J is TRBJ1-2 and V is TRBV24-1; 9 bases align to TRBD1. Sequenced sample: peripheral blood. Here the CDR3 reads CATRETGGIYGYTF. The DNA of the CDR3 is TGTGCCACCAGGGAGACAGGGGGGATCTATGGCTACACCTTC.